Shown below are 6 T cell receptor beta chains from a single sample sequenced in a study of regulatory T cells in long-lasting Graves disease. Assembly of TCR beta libraries relied on iRepertoire HTBI primers together with Arm-PCR of CDR3 regions. TCRdb recomputed calls from the multiplex PCR reads with MiXCR, one row per CDR3 protein. The sample lists approximately 440,000 distinct CDR3 sequences, around 15% occurring once. As to time point: newly diagnosed GD, antithyroid drugs for less than 3 months. RNA extracted from PBMCs served as the sequencing template. The data were also submitted as part of a second study, on T cells in Graves' hyperthyroidism and ophthalmopathy.

This specimen was peripheral blood mononuclear cells (PBMCs), taken at new diagnosis, from a patient treated with antithyroid drugs. These receptors all stem from a man aged 35 to 55 with Graves disease.

This clonotype was counted at least ten times. The J gene is TRBJ1-5, the V gene TRBV19; D remains ambiguous. The CDR3 covers 14 residues. Germline V gives CDR1 LNHDA, CDR2 SQIVND (reference sequence). V was trimmed by 8 bases and J by 2 bases, leaving 13 bases between them. CDR3 bases: TGTGCCAGTCGGATTATTAAAGGCAATCAGCCCCAGCATTTT. Translated, it gives CASRIIKGNQPQHF.

Points on this clonotype: Possible read error: a much larger clone is one base away. The chain links TRBV5-1 to TRBJ2-5, with unresolved D. The CDR3 runs to 16 residues. Germline loops: CDR1 SGHRS, CDR2 YFSETQ. V was pared by 0 bases and J by 11 bases, with 23 bases between. CDR3 DNA sequence: TGCGCCAGCAGCTTGGCGGTGAGAGCAGTGGGGAATGAGCAGTACTTC. Amino acid sequence: CASSLAVRAVGNEQYF.

This clonotype was picked up one time. This chain connects TRBV12-3 or TRBV12-4 to TRBJ2-1; a weak D match, TRBD2 (6 bases). V lost 3 bases to trimming and J lost 10 bases, with 16 bases between them. This CDR3 has 14 amino acids. The CDR3 protein is CASSLGGPSYEQFF. The CDR3 DNA reads as TGTGCCAGCAGTTTGGGAGGTCCTTCCTACGAGCAGTTCTTC.

The J gene is TRBJ2-5, the V gene TRBV6-1; D might be TRBD2 (5 bases). The CDR3 is 13 residues long. The germline V gene encodes CDR1 MNHNS and CDR2 SASEGT. V was cut by 1 base and J by 7 bases, with 10 bases left in between. In DNA form, the CDR3 reads TGTGCCAGCAGTGAAGGCACGGGGAGGACCCAGTACTTC. Translation: CASSEGTGRTQYF.

This clonotype was seen repeatedly, ten times or more. CDR3 loop: CSVGGSAYEQYF. The CDR3 DNA follows: TGCAGCGTTGGTGGCTCAGCCTACGAGCAGTACTTC. The chain couples TRBV29-1 to TRBJ2-7; D is unclear. V dropped 4 bases and J dropped 2 bases, with 9 bases sitting between them. Germline values: CDR1 SQVTM, CDR2 ANQGSEA. This CDR3 has 12 residues.

This clonotype was seen many times. In DNA, the CDR3 is TGTGCCAGCAGCGTAGACGGGTATCAGCCCCAGCATTTT. Its protein product is CASSVDGYQPQHF. This chain uses TRBV9 with TRBJ1-5, with D uncertain. Germline CDR1 SGDLS, CDR2 YYNGEE. The CDR3 sequence is 13 residues long. Deletions cut 0 bases from V and 5 bases from J, with 6 bases between. Full variable domain (missing parts from reference TRBV9 and TRBJ1-5): DSGVTQTPKHLITATGQRVTLRCSPRSGDLSVYWYQQSLDQGLQFLIQYYNGEERAKGNILERFSAQQFPDLHSELNLSSLELGDSALYFCASSVDGYQPQHFGDGTRLSIL.